Listed below are T cell receptor beta chains from one sample, sequenced in a study of PD-1 blockade in classical Hodgkin lymphoma. Assay: immunoSEQ multiplex PCR; the TCRdb copy retains only in-frame clones and omits some. The table has nearly 25,000 clones, about 80% seen once. The sample in question was peripheral blood mononuclear cells (PBMCs), obtained at baseline. The receptors here all came from a human donor with classical Hodgkin lymphoma. Each CDR3 is given with its conserved first and last residue. D genes are given only for firm matches. Clone size is given for some rows only: seen once, a few or many times, or a class if the clone is expanded.

TRBV15	TRBJ1-4	-	-	CATSRDMAVEEKLFF	TGTGCCACCAGCAGAGATATGGCAGTTGAAGAAAAACTGTTTTTT
TRBV5-1	TRBJ2-7	TRBD2	-	CASSMLSVSGGGAYEQYF	TGCGCCAGCAGCATGCTCAGTGTTAGCGGGGGGGGCGCCTACGAGCAGTACTTC
TRBV4-2	TRBJ2-3	TRBD2	-	CASSQRGGINTQYF	TGTGCCAGCAGCCAACGGGGGGGCATTAATACGCAGTATTTT
TRBV10-3	TRBJ1-2	TRBD1	-	CAISDDRVRDGYTF	TGTGCCATCAGTGATGACAGGGTACGTGATGGCTACACCTTC
TRBV11-2	TRBJ1-2	-	-	CASSLKLGEQGYGYTF	TGTGCCAGCAGCTTAAAACTAGGGGAACAGGGCTATGGCTACACCTTC
TRBV5-6	TRBJ1-2	-	-	CASSLAGLDGYTF	TGTGCCAGCAGCTTGGCGGGCCTTGACGGCTACACCTTC
TRBV5-1	TRBJ2-5	TRBD1	-	CASSLFGTGDVGETQYF	TGCGCCAGCAGCTTGTTTGGGACAGGGGATGTTGGGGAGACCCAGTACTTC
TRBV29-1	TRBJ2-5	-	-	CSVEEVGLQETQYF	TGCAGCGTTGAAGAGGTGGGGCTCCAAGAGACCCAGTACTTC
TRBV7-2	TRBJ1-1	-	-	CASSSNDHTEAFF	TGTGCCAGCAGCTCCAACGACCACACTGAAGCTTTCTTT
TRBV2	TRBJ2-3	-	-	CASSEKRATDTQYF	TGTGCCAGCAGTGAAAAACGGGCCACAGATACGCAGTATTTT
TRBV30	TRBJ1-3	TRBD1	-	CAWKSRGLGNTIYF	TGTGCCTGGAAGTCGAGGGGGCTTGGAAACACCATATATTTT
TRBV5-4	TRBJ1-1	TRBD1	-	CASSRTGVAEAFF	TGTGCCAGCAGCAGGACAGGGGTCGCTGAAGCTTTCTTT
TRBV7-2	TRBJ1-5	-	-	CASSLSGWQPQHF	TGTGCCAGCAGCTTATCGGGCTGGCAGCCCCAGCATTTT
TRBV9	TRBJ2-7	-	-	CASSGTVSYEQYF	TGTGCCAGCAGCGGGACAGTTTCCTACGAGCAGTACTTC
TRBV2	TRBJ1-5	-	few	CASSDLGADNQPQHF	TGTGCCAGCAGTGATTTGGGGGCGGACAATCAGCCCCAGCATTTT
TRBV6-1	TRBJ2-1	-	-	CATPRGVGNEQFF	TGTGCCACCCCCCGAGGAGTAGGCAATGAGCAGTTCTTC
TRBV21-1	TRBJ2-2	-	few	CASRWAGELFF	TGTGCCAGCCGCTGGGCCGGGGAGCTGTTTTTT
TRBV7-2	TRBJ1-2	-	-	CASSLSLRGAGYTF	TGTGCCAGCAGCTTATCTTTAAGGGGGGCTGGCTACACCTTC
TRBV30	TRBJ1-4	-	few	CAWSGDMPNEKLFF	TGTGCCTGGAGCGGGGACATGCCTAATGAAAAACTGTTTTTT
TRBV29-1	TRBJ2-2	-	-	CSVVGTVYTGELFF	TGCAGCGTTGTCGGGACGGTTTACACCGGGGAGCTGTTTTTT
TRBV27	TRBJ2-1	TRBD2	-	CASSFPTSGGSYNEQFF	TGTGCCAGCAGTTTTCCGACTAGCGGGGGCTCCTACAATGAGCAGTTCTTC
TRBV28	TRBJ1-5	-	-	CASSLGRIPLPGGSQPQHF	TGTGCCAGCAGTTTAGGCCGAATTCCTCTTCCCGGGGGGTCTCAGCCCCAGCATTTT
TRBV2	TRBJ2-1	-	-	CASKEWIGGNNEQFF	TGTGCCAGCAAGGAGTGGATAGGTGGGAACAATGAGCAGTTCTTC
TRBV4-3	TRBJ1-6	-	-	CASSQETWFGSPLHF	TGCGCCAGCAGCCAAGAGACGTGGTTCGGGTCACCCCTCCACTTT
TRBV13	TRBJ1-1	-	-	CASTEWGRSEKDHEAFF	TGTGCCAGCACCGAGTGGGGGAGAAGCGAGAAGGACCATGAAGCTTTCTTT
TRBV7-9	TRBJ1-1	-	-	CASSLLATFLRDEAFF	TGTGCCAGCAGCTTACTCGCGACTTTCCTTCGGGATGAAGCTTTCTTT
TRBV5-1	TRBJ2-3	-	once	CASSAGDRTDTQYF	TGCGCCAGCAGCGCTGGCGACAGGACAGATACGCAGTATTTT
TRBV27	TRBJ1-2	TRBD1	-	CASSIRQGEGYGYTF	TGTGCCAGCAGTATAAGACAGGGGGAGGGCTATGGCTACACCTTC
TRBV11-3	TRBJ2-1	TRBD2	-	CASSLSTGLAGINEQFF	TGTGCCAGCAGCTTAAGTACAGGACTAGCGGGAATCAATGAGCAGTTCTTC
TRBV28	TRBJ1-6	-	few	CASRVDNSPLHF	TGTGCCAGCAGGGTAGATAATTCACCCCTCCACTTT
TRBV9	TRBJ2-2	-	-	CASSPASEDTGELFF	TGTGCCAGCAGCCCAGCGTCCGAAGATACCGGGGAGCTGTTTTTT
TRBV6-6	TRBJ2-1	TRBD2	-	CASSLLAGGYNEQFF	TGTGCCAGCAGCCTACTAGCGGGGGGATACAATGAGCAGTTCTTC
TRBV19	TRBJ1-1	TRBD1	-	CASSGIPGQGTVAFF	TGTGCCAGTAGTGGAATACCGGGACAGGGGACGGTAGCTTTCTTT
TRBV11-2	TRBJ1-2	-	-	CASRSYTGRSNYGYTF	TGTGCCAGCAGATCCTACACAGGGCGCTCTAACTATGGCTACACCTTC
TRBV2	TRBJ1-3	-	-	CASSSSVSGNTIYF	TGTGCCAGCAGTTCCTCTGTCTCTGGAAACACCATATATTTT
TRBV7-9	TRBJ2-1	TRBD2	-	CASSLVGNLAGGSYNEQFF	TGTGCCAGCAGCTTAGTGGGTAACTTAGCGGGGGGATCCTACAATGAGCAGTTCTTC
TRBV7-2	TRBJ2-7	TRBD2	-	CASSSSSGHYEQYF	TGTGCCAGCAGCTCCAGTAGCGGGCACTACGAGCAGTACTTC
TRBV2	TRBJ1-6	-	-	CASSEVPGVGSPLHF	TGTGCCAGCAGTGAAGTCCCGGGGGTAGGGTCACCCCTCCACTTT
TRBV2	TRBJ2-3	-	-	CASSSTGSADTQYF	TGTGCCAGCAGCTCCACGGGCAGCGCAGATACGCAGTATTTT
TRBV10-3	TRBJ1-4	TRBD1	-	CAISQDRDNEKLFF	TGTGCCATCAGCCAGGACAGGGATAATGAAAAACTGTTTTTT